These 14 T cell receptor beta chains were all obtained from the same sample, sequenced in a study of cytomegalovirus exposure and HLA in healthy donors. The PCR contained 60 Vbeta and 13 Jbeta primers. Profiled with immunoSEQ multiplex PCR; TCRdb holds only in-frame clones, not every one. The sample gives fewer than 180,000 clones, roughly 63% of which show up once; around 7.1% is in the top ten. The sequenced sample consisted of PBMCs. The receptors come from a woman aged 60-75 years in good health and CMV-seropositive.

There are a few counts of this clone. The chain has TRBV6-5 and TRBJ2-7; 7 bases are a match to TRBD2. The CDR3 has 15 residues. Per the germline V gene, CDR1 is MNHEY and CDR2 is SVGAGI. V lost 6 bases, J lost 3 bases, and 11 bases stayed unmatched. The CDR3 reads CASRNLRASGYEQYF. The CDR3 DNA sequence: TGTGCCAGCAGAAACCTCCGGGCTAGCGGCTACGAGCAGTACTTC.

V and J are TRBV30 and TRBJ2-1; 7 nucleotides agree with TRBD2. Looked up from germline, CDR1 is GTSNPN and CDR2 is SVGIG (reference sequence). CDR3 length: 15 residues. The J segment lost 7 bases and the V segment lost 0 bases, leaving 9 bases of the junction unmatched. CDR3 protein: CAWSVAGVVRNEQFF. Here the CDR3 DNA reads TGTGCCTGGAGTGTGGCGGGAGTGGTCCGGAATGAGCAGTTCTTC.

The chain is built from TRBV28 and TRBJ2-1, with unresolved D. This CDR3 has 13 amino acids. V was trimmed by 3 bases and J by 5 bases, leaving 8 bases between them. Germline V gene lookup returns CDR1 MDHEN and CDR2 SYDVKM. Written as DNA, the CDR3 is TGTGCCAGCAGTTTCAGACTCAACAATGAGCAGTTCTTC. This translates into CASSFRLNNEQFF.

The chain recombines TRBV27 with TRBJ2-5; D possibly corresponds to TRBD2 (5 bases). Germline loops: CDR1 MNHEY, CDR2 SMNVEV (reference sequence). The CDR3 has 12 residues. Trimming left V 5 bases short and J 4 bases short, with 8 bases between. This CDR3 reads CASSAEGETQYF. CDR3 DNA: TGTGCCAGCAGTGCCGAGGGAGAGACCCAGTACTTC.

The rearrangement joins TRBV15 to TRBJ2-3; 8 bases line up with TRBD1. V trimming: 0 bases; J trimming: 3 bases; junction bases outside the gene matches: 8. CDR3 length: 17 residues. Germline V gene lookup returns CDR1 LNHNV and CDR2 YYDKDF (reference sequence). The CDR3 nucleotides read TGTGCCACCAGCAGAGATCCCCAGGGGGCGCGTACAGATACGCAGTATTTT. It encodes CATSRDPQGARTDTQYF.

J is TRBJ1-5 and V is TRBV9; D not resolved. The CDR3 is 15 amino acids. CDR1 and CDR2 (germline): SGDLS, YYNGEE. Trimming stripped 0 bases from V and 5 bases from J, with 12 bases between. In nucleotides, the CDR3 is TGTGCCAGCAGCGTAGCGGGGTCAGTGGATCAGCCCCAGCATTTT. It specifies CASSVAGSVDQPQHF.

This clone was seen once. The CDR3 protein is CAWSVGGNQPQHF. The CDR3 DNA sequence: TGTGCCTGGAGTGTAGGGGGAAATCAGCCCCAGCATTTT. The rearrangement uses TRBV30 and TRBJ1-5, with TRBD1 as a possible D gene (6 bases). The germline V and J ends were trimmed by 0 bases and 4 bases, with 7 bases remaining between them. The CDR3 has 13 residues. Germline lookup yields CDR1 GTSNPN and CDR2 SVGIG (reference sequence).

The chain carries TRBV18 and TRBJ2-1; D is ambiguous. In germline, CDR1 is KGHSH, CDR2 LQKENI. V shed 3 bases and J shed 5 bases, with 5 bases lying between them. CDR3 size: 12 residues. CDR3 in DNA: TGTGCCAGCTCACCGGAGAACAATGAGCAGTTCTTC. It yields the protein CASSPENNEQFF.

The J gene is TRBJ1-3, the V gene TRBV19, with a weak D call TRBD1 (6 bases). Looked up from germline, CDR1 is LNHDA and CDR2 is SQIVND (reference sequence). Trimming took 9 bases from V and 0 from J, leaving 9 bases between them. The CDR3 consists of 13 residues. The CDR3 DNA is TGTGCCAGCGGGACATCCTCTGGAAACACCATATATTTT. This codes for CASGTSSGNTIYF.

This clone was seen only once. At one of its ends the junction is not consistent with the germline gene, which may arise from a read error. The chain carries TRBV7-7 and TRBJ2-2, with a possible D match to TRBD2 (5 bases). The CDR3 runs to 14 residues. CDR1 is SSHAT, CDR2 FNYEAQ, per germline (reference sequence). The CDR3 region is CASSPTSSAGELFF. As DNA, the CDR3 is TGTGCTAGCAGTCCCACTAGTTCGGCCGGGGAGCTGTTTTTT.

The rearrangement links TRBV9 to TRBJ2-2; TRBD2 matches at 7 bases. CDR1 is SGDLS and CDR2 is YYNGEE in the germline V gene. The trim removed 2 bases at V and 4 bases at J, leaving 5 bases unmatched. The CDR3 spans 15 residues. This CDR3 reads CASSVVAGVTGELFF. CDR3 in DNA: TGTGCCAGCAGCGTTGTTGCGGGGGTCACCGGGGAGCTGTTTTTT.

The chain couples TRBV7-2 to TRBJ2-2, with D hard to call. CDR1 is SGHTA, CDR2 FQGNSA, per germline. The CDR3 is 14 residues long. V dropped 1 base and J dropped 5 bases, with 8 bases sitting between them. CDR3 sequence reads: CASSLVEWTGELFF. For the CDR3, the DNA is TGTGCCAGCAGCTTAGTCGAGTGGACCGGGGAGCTGTTTTTT.

Concerning this clone: In the same sample, other DNA sequences code for this CDR3. The chain couples TRBV30 to TRBJ2-7, with no clear D. V was clipped by 0 bases and J by 0 bases, with 12 bases between them. CDR3 length: 15 residues. Germline V gives CDR1 GTSNPN, CDR2 SVGIG (reference sequence). CDR3 coding DNA: TGTGCCTGGAGTGTCCGCAGGCCAAGCTCCTACGAGCAGTACTTC. Translation gives CAWSVRRPSSYEQYF.

CDR3 sequence reads: CAISPAQGGGYTF. The CDR3 coding sequence is TGTGCCATCAGTCCTGCCCAGGGTGGCGGCTACACCTTC. This chain connects TRBV10-3 to TRBJ1-2; weak D call: TRBD1 (5 bases). The CDR3 loop spans 13 amino acids. Trimming pared 5 bases from V and 8 bases from J, leaving 15 bases between. Germline CDR1 is ENHRY and CDR2 is SYGVKD.